This entry features one T cell receptor beta chain sequence. Its antigen is not identified. The data are from a study of Graves' ophthalmopathy and Graves' hyperthyroidism. The sequenced template was RNA, covering the TCR beta CDR3 region. HTBI-primed RT-PCR formed the first round, and a multiplex PCR formed the second. TCRdb itself ran the multiplex PCR reads through MiXCR, one entry per CDR3 protein. Here the sample spans roughly 600,000 distinct CDR3 sequences, 35% to 45% being singletons. The CDR3 consists of 14 residues. Trimming cost V 8 bases and J 7 bases; bases outside gene matches: 14. CDR1 ENHRY and CDR2 SYGVKD come from the germline V gene. Study-wide results and caveats: With around 88% sensitivity and 75% to 84% specificity, a 13-signature model separated ophthalmopathy from stable hyperthyroidism.

This chain joins TRBV10-3 and TRBJ2-7; 7 bases align to TRBD2. Source material: peripheral blood or thyroid tissue (not recorded which). The clonotype comes from an adult man with Graves' hyperthyroidism. The CDR3, as DNA: TGTGCCATCCAAGAGACTAGGGACTACAATGAGCAGTACTTC. Its protein product is CAIQETRDYNEQYF.